A single sample gave rise to the 25 T cell receptor beta chains below, sequenced in a study of T and B cells in COVID-19 patients. Blood genomic DNA input for TRB amplification was about 250-500 ng. Multiplex PCR with BIOMED2 TRB-A/B primer pools amplified TRB rearrangements. TCRdb re-called the multiplex PCR reads through MiXCR, storing one row per CDR3 protein. Here the sample spans roughly 15,000 distinct CDR3 sequences, about 30% being singletons. Sequencing was done on a sample of blood. The receptor source for this set is a human donor who had recovered from COVID-19.

This clonotype was observed a handful of times. The CDR3, as DNA: TGTGCCAGCACCCGGGACATTACTGGCTACACCTTC. Encoded protein: CASTRDITGYTF. This sequence joins TRBV12-3 or TRBV12-4 and TRBJ1-2, with a weak D call TRBD1 (6 bases). The ends were cut back, 7 bases at V and 7 bases at J, with 13 bases in the middle. This CDR3 contains 12 residues.

CDR3 region: CSASDDAGGRGTDTQYF. The CDR3 coding sequence is TGCAGTGCCAGTGACGACGCTGGGGGTCGGGGCACAGATACGCAGTATTTT. This chain connects TRBV20-1 to TRBJ2-3, with D tentatively TRBD1 or TRBD2 (5 bases each). Per germline, CDR1 DFQATT and CDR2 SNEGSKA (reference sequence). This CDR3 is 17 amino acids long. V was pared by 6 bases and J by 1 base, with 23 bases between.

A note on this clonotype: The junction shows a germline mismatch at one end, possibly a read error. V gene TRBV5-5 combines with J gene TRBJ2-3; 12 positions match TRBD2. Germline V gene sequence: CDR1 SGHKS, CDR2 YYEKEE (reference sequence). The length of the CDR3 is 18 residues. In DNA, the CDR3 is TGCGCCAGCAGCGGGACTCCACTAGCGGGAGGTCGGACAGATACGCAGTATTTT. Translation: CASSGTPLAGGRTDTQYF.

This clonotype has a handful of counts. The genes are TRBV6-2 or TRBV6-3 and TRBJ1-1; D unclear. The CDR3 has 13 amino acids. The V and J ends lost 5 bases and 6 bases respectively, with 13 bases between them. Germline-derived CDR1 and CDR2 are MNHEY and SVGEGT. CDR3: CASSQARVAEAFF. The CDR3 region has the DNA TGTGCCAGCAGTCAAGCTCGGGTGGCTGAAGCTTTCTTT.

The rearrangement joins TRBV20-1 to TRBJ2-3; D gene ambiguous. V lost 5 bases and J lost 2, with 8 bases in between. This CDR3 has 12 residues. Germline CDR1 DFQATT, CDR2 SNEGSKA (reference sequence). This CDR3 reads CSAGPLTDTQYF. The CDR3, as DNA: TGCAGTGCTGGGCCCCTCACAGATACGCAGTATTTT.

The J gene is TRBJ1-2, the V gene TRBV5-5; D is unclear. This CDR3 spans 14 amino acids. V was shortened by 0 bases and J by 5 bases, with 11 bases between the two germline ends. Germline V gene sequence: CDR1 SGHKS, CDR2 YYEKEE (reference sequence). The CDR3 reads CASSLGANNYGYTF. The CDR3 DNA reads TGTGCCAGCAGCTTGGGGGCGAACAATTATGGCTACACCTTC.

The V and J genes are TRBV27 and TRBJ1-4, with a weak D call TRBD1 (5 bases). With 3 bases removed from V and 2 bases from J, the gap between germline ends came to 10 bases. This CDR3 has 15 residues. Germline V gene data show CDR1 as MNHEY and CDR2 as SMNVEV (reference sequence). For the CDR3, the DNA is TGTGCCAGCAGTTTGGGGGGGTGGACTAATGAAAAACTGTTTTTT. Translating gives CASSLGGWTNEKLFF.

In its sample, this clonotype ranks as medium-sized (0.01 to 0.1%). The V call is TRBV19, the J call TRBJ2-7; D is unresolved. Germline V gives CDR1 LNHDA, CDR2 SQIVND (reference sequence). V was pared by 3 bases and J by 3 bases, with 12 bases between. This CDR3 region has 14 residues. CDR3 coding DNA: TGTGCCAGTAGTATCTCGGTCAGAGTCTACGAGCAGTACTTC. Its protein product is CASSISVRVYEQYF.

The chain's CDR3 is CAISEGGGGTDTQYF. The DNA of the CDR3 is TGTGCCATCAGTGAGGGGGGGGGGGGCACAGATACGCAGTATTTT. This chain joins TRBV10-3 and TRBJ2-3; 7 bases map to TRBD2. The CDR3 consists of 15 residues. With V trimmed by 2 bases and J by 1 base, 3 bases remained unmatched. Germline V lookup: CDR1 ENHRY, CDR2 SYGVKD.

This clonotype turned up a few times. The CDR3 protein is CASSSVFEAGPEAFF. The DNA of the CDR3 is TGTGCCAGCAGCTCCGTCTTTGAGGCAGGCCCTGAAGCTTTCTTT. The chain links TRBV5-5 to TRBJ1-1, with D unclear. Germline V lookup: CDR1 SGHKS, CDR2 YYEKEE (reference sequence). The CDR3 totals 15 residues. V dropped 3 bases and J dropped 6 bases, with 18 bases sitting between them.

A few counts support this clonotype. This rearrangement joins TRBV6-6 to TRBJ1-5; unclear D gene. Germline assignment: CDR1 MNHNY and CDR2 SVGAGI (reference sequence). V was clipped by 2 bases and J by 3 bases, with 11 bases between them. The CDR3 runs 15 residues. The CDR3 loop reads CASSYGVSYNQPQHF. The CDR3 DNA reads TGTGCCAGCAGTTACGGGGTTTCATACAATCAGCCCCAGCATTTT.

The chain has TRBV7-9 and TRBJ2-3; D uncertain. This CDR3 has 12 residues. CDR1 SEHNR and CDR2 FQNEAQ come from the germline V gene (reference sequence). V dropped 5 bases and J dropped 5 bases, with 8 bases sitting between them. CDR3 amino acids: CASSTAQDTQYF. As DNA, the CDR3 is TGTGCCAGCAGCACCGCACAAGATACGCAGTATTTT.

This clonotype was picked up a small number of times. This sequence joins TRBV12-3 or TRBV12-4 and TRBJ1-5, with no clear D. V lost 6 bases and J 6 bases, leaving 9 bases between the germline ends. The CDR3 sequence is 12 residues long. The CDR3 region is CASRSVGQPQHF. Here the CDR3 DNA reads TGTGCCAGCAGGTCGGTTGGTCAGCCCCAGCATTTT.

This chain joins TRBV12-3 or TRBV12-4 and TRBJ1-1, with a tentative D call TRBD1 (5 bases). Trimming removed 6 bases from V and 6 bases from J, with 14 bases in between. This CDR3 region has 13 residues. CDR3 nucleotide sequence: TGTGCCAGCAGAACCCGACAGTCCGCTGAAGCTTTCTTT. Amino acids: CASRTRQSAEAFF.

V usage is TRBV27 and J usage is TRBJ1-2, with TRBD1 identical over 8 bases. The CDR3 runs to 17 residues. Germline loops: CDR1 MNHEY, CDR2 SMNVEV (reference sequence). The ends lost 2 bases at V and 2 bases at J; junction bases unmatched: 10. The CDR3 protein is CASSLTPVAGGNYGYTF. CDR3 bases: TGTGCCAGCAGTTTAACCCCGGTGGCAGGGGGCAACTATGGCTACACCTTC.

The chain couples TRBV5-5 to TRBJ1-5; D possibly corresponds to TRBD1 (6 bases). This CDR3 has 14 amino acids. Trimming shortened V by 1 base and J by 9 bases, and 14 bases separated the two germline ends. From germline, CDR1 is SGHKS and CDR2 YYEKEE (reference sequence). DNA of the CDR3: TGTGCCAGCAGCTTGACAGGGCCCTCGTCGCCCCAGCATTTT. It is translated as CASSLTGPSSPQHF.

By frequency in the sample, this clonotype is medium-sized (0.01 to 0.1%). The genes are TRBV19 and TRBJ2-5, with 10 bases matching TRBD1. Germline loops: CDR1 LNHDA, CDR2 SQIVND (reference sequence). This CDR3 comprises 12 residues. V was clipped by 9 bases and J by 7 bases; unmatched bases: 5. Here the CDR3 DNA reads TGTGCCAGCTCCGGGACAGGGGTGACCCAGTACTTC. Its translation is CASSGTGVTQYF.

In this sample, this clonotype is medium-sized (0.01 to 0.1%). The V and J genes are TRBV18 and TRBJ1-4; D gene unclear. Germline V gives CDR1 KGHSH, CDR2 LQKENI. The germline V and J ends were trimmed by 3 bases and 8 bases, with 7 bases remaining between them. The CDR3 loop spans 12 amino acids. In nucleotides, the CDR3 is TGTGCCAGCTCACCGTCGGCAGAAAAACTGTTTTTT. Its translation: CASSPSAEKLFF.

This clonotype was detected many times. The rearrangement uses TRBV12-3 or TRBV12-4 and TRBJ1-5; 9 bases align to TRBD1. V was pared by 3 bases and J by 5 bases, with 2 bases of the junction left unmatched. The CDR3 covers 14 residues. The CDR3 region is CASSFGTGHQPQHF. CDR3 coding DNA: TGTGCCAGCAGTTTTGGGACAGGGCATCAGCCCCAGCATTTT.

This clonotype was counted between two and nine times. The chain couples TRBV11-1 to TRBJ2-3; 8 nucleotides line up with TRBD2. The CDR3 is 15 amino acids. V dropped 1 base and J dropped 6; count of bases not matched to a gene: 6. CDR1 and CDR2 (germline): SGHAT, FQDESV (reference sequence). The DNA for the CDR3 is TGTGCCAGCAGCTTAGACGGACTAGCCGGGGATACGCAGTATTTT. Its protein is CASSLDGLAGDTQYF.

Comments on this clonotype: A clone one base away is much larger, so this may be a read error. This chain joins TRBV5-6 and TRBJ2-7; 15 bases fit TRBD2. Per the germline V gene, CDR1 is SGHDT and CDR2 is YYEEEE. This CDR3 contains 14 residues. With V trimmed by 4 bases and J by 7 bases, 3 bases remained unmatched. This CDR3 reads CASSAGLAGGEQYF. CDR3 bases: TGTGCCAGCAGCGCGGGACTAGCGGGAGGTGAGCAGTACTTC.

This clonotype appeared a few times. The junction differs from germline at one of its ends, possibly a read error. The chain is built from TRBV7-6 and TRBJ2-1, with 12 nucleotides matching TRBD2. The CDR3 totals 15 residues. CDR1 is SGHVS, CDR2 FNYEAQ, per germline. CDR3 coding DNA: TGTGCCAGCAGCCTAGCGGGAGGGCCGTATAATGAGCAGTTCTTC. Translating it yields CASSLAGGPYNEQFF.

In its sample, this clonotype was seen many times. The chain combines TRBV12-3 or TRBV12-4 with TRBJ2-7; 7 bases fit TRBD2. The CDR3 has 12 residues. The junction had 7 bases not matched to a gene; V was cut back by 6 bases and J by 8 bases. CDR3 DNA sequence: TGTGCCAGCAGAGGACTAGAAACCCAGCAGTACTTC. As protein: CASRGLETQQYF.

The chain links TRBV7-2 to TRBJ1-2; a weak D match, TRBD1 (6 bases). Germline CDR1 is SGHTA and CDR2 is FQGNSA. Trimming shortened V by 1 base and J by 6 bases, and 18 bases separated the two germline ends. The CDR3 is 16 amino acids. The CDR3, as DNA: TGTGCCAGCAGCTTAGATGAGAGGGGGAGACAGAATGGCTACACCTTC. Amino acids: CASSLDERGRQNGYTF.

The genes are TRBV11-1 and TRBJ1-6, with D possibly TRBD1 on 5 matching bases. This CDR3 comprises 15 residues. The germline gives CDR1 SGHAT, CDR2 FQDESV (reference sequence). V was shortened by 1 base and J by 8 bases, with 12 bases between the two germline ends. DNA for the CDR3: TGTGCCAGCAGCTTAGGAGCACAGGCATATTCACCCCTCCACTTT. Translating it yields CASSLGAQAYSPLHF.